The table lists the clone carrying this T cell receptor (beta chain) with a few counts. Antigen specificity is unknown. The data derive from a study of cytomegalovirus exposure and HLA in healthy donors. Study-level findings and limits: Later on, a genetic analysis was performed. It linked a missense variant in DCLRE1C with V- and J-gene trimming of TCR beta. There were about 160 TCR beta chains listed as cytomegalovirus-associated. For presence/absence analyses, sequencing depth was assumed to be roughly uniform across donors.

13 Jbeta primers and 60 Vbeta primers were used for the PCR. Measured with immunoSEQ multiplex PCR; TCRdb has only the in-frame clones, and not every one. This table holds around 200,000 clones, around 74% found once. Germline V gives CDR1 MNHEY, CDR2 SVGAGI. V lost 6 bases to trimming and J lost 4 bases, with 16 bases between them. The CDR3 is 15 amino acids. Sequencing was carried out using PBMCs. The TCR originated in a female donor in good health and CMV-seronegative. V gene TRBV6-5 combines with J gene TRBJ1-3, with a possible D match to TRBD1 (6 bases). In nucleotides, the CDR3 is TGTGCCAGCAGCCAAGACAGGTTCTCAGGAAACACCATATATTTT. This encodes CASSQDRFSGNTIYF.